This T cell receptor (beta chain) derives from a study of cytotoxic CD8 clonotypes in ibrutinib-treated CLL. Produced via immunoSEQ multiplex PCR; TCRdb's table is partial and in-frame only. The sample yields 17,000 or so clones, about two thirds seen once. The sequence came from a human donor with chronic lymphocytic leukemia. The sequenced sample was PBMCs, obtained after 12 months of ibrutinib treatment.

CDR3 sequence reads: CASSSDGLNTEAFF. The DNA for the CDR3 is TGTGCCAGCAGCTCGGACGGATTGAACACTGAAGCTTTCTTT. The rearrangement uses TRBV7-9 and TRBJ1-1; D is uncertain. V was clipped by 4 bases and J by 0 bases, with 9 bases between them. CDR3 size: 14 residues. CDR1 SEHNR and CDR2 FQNEAQ come from the germline V gene (reference sequence). The full variable domain, rest sourced from reference TRBV7-9 and TRBJ1-1, is DTGVSQNPRHKITKRGQNVTFRCDPISEHNRLYWYRQTLGQGPEFLTYFQNEAQLEKSRLLSDRFSAERPKGSFSTLEIQRTEQGDSAMYLCASSSDGLNTEAFFGQGTRLTVV.